This T cell receptor (beta chain) was identified in a study of blood T cell repertoires in COVID-19. As for the study in general: Collection of acute and convalescent COVID-19 samples took place in the United States, Italy and Spain.

Germline V gives CDR1 SGHNT, CDR2 YYREEE (reference sequence). The V segment lost 3 bases and the J segment 1 base; nucleotides outside the gene matches: 2. The CDR3 is 15 residues long. Sequencing used immunoSEQ multiplex PCR; TCRdb keeps in-frame clones, though not all of them. Of 110,000 to 150,000 clones in the sample, around four fifths were seen once. The TCR originated in a woman aged 40 to 50 who had recovered from COVID-19. Sequenced material: PBMCs or T cells enriched from blood (not recorded which). The chain joins TRBV5-4 to TRBJ2-2; 8 nucleotides line up with TRBD1. The CDR3 DNA is TGTGCCAGCAGCTGGACAGGGTTGAACACCGGGGAGCTGTTTTTT. Amino acid sequence: CASSWTGLNTGELFF.